These 9 T cell receptor beta chains came from one sample sequenced in a study of T cell repertoires in cytomegalovirus infection. TCRdb reprocessed the reads via MiXCR and lists one record per CDR3 protein. The sample has fewer than 550,000 distinct CDR3 sequences; roughly 31% are singletons. The sample was PBMCs. Receptors originate from a human donor in good health (CMV status not recorded). Some clones in this sample may be carry-over from other donors' samples.

This clonotype showed up just a few times. This chain uses TRBV2 with TRBJ2-7; maybe TRBD1 (5 bases). The germline CDR1 and CDR2 sequences are SNHLY and FYNNEI. CDR3 length equals 12 residues. V was shortened by 6 bases and J by 3 bases, with 9 bases between the two germline ends. The CDR3 nucleotides read TGTGCCAGCAGGTCCCAGGGCTACGAGCAGTACTTC. It specifies CASRSQGYEQYF.

With regard to this clonotype: At one end, the junction sequence differs from germline, possibly due to a read error. This chain connects TRBV19 to TRBJ2-1; 9 positions match TRBD1. The CDR3 spans 15 residues. Germline CDR1 reads LNHDA; CDR2 reads SQIVND (reference sequence). CDR3 sequence: CASIIVSTGGNEQFF. CDR3 DNA sequence: TGTGCCAGTATTATAGTATCGACAGGGGGAAATGAGCAGTTCTTC. Looking up the rest from reference TRBV19 and TRBJ2-1 gives the full variable domain: DGGITQSPKYLFRKEGQNVTLSCEQNLNHDAMYWYRQDPGQGLRLIYYSQIVNDFQKGDIAEGYSVSREKKESFPLTVTSAQKNPTAFYLCASIIVSTGGNEQFFGPGTRLTVL.

This clonotype occurred many times. The chain uses TRBV7-2 and TRBJ2-5, with D perhaps matching TRBD1 or TRBD2 (5 bases each). V lost 4 bases and J 4 bases, leaving 10 bases between the germline ends. CDR3 length: 13 residues. Per the germline V gene, CDR1 is SGHTA and CDR2 is FQGNSA. The CDR3 nucleotides read TGTGCCAGCAGCTCGGGGACGGCAGAGACCCAGTACTTC. This translates into CASSSGTAETQYF.

The chain recombines TRBV24-1 with TRBJ2-1, with D possibly TRBD2 on 5 matching bases. V was cut by 2 bases and J by 0 bases, with 10 bases left in between. Germline V CDR1 and CDR2: KGHDR, SFDVKD. The CDR3 is 16 residues long. CDR3 DNA sequence: TGTGCCACCAGTGATTGGACTCCCAGCTCCTACAATGAGCAGTTCTTC. It is translated as CATSDWTPSSYNEQFF.

The chain recombines TRBV7-9 with TRBJ2-7; D remains unclear. Trimming cost V 9 bases and J 3 bases, with 9 bases left between them. The CDR3 length is 11 residues. Germline CDR1 SEHNR, CDR2 FQNEAQ (reference sequence). The CDR3 DNA reads as TGTGCCAGTCAGTATGGCTACGAGCAGTACTTC. It yields the protein CASQYGYEQYF.

The rearrangement links TRBV6-8 to TRBJ1-5, with 7 positions matching TRBD1. After removal of 6 bases from V and 7 bases from J, the junction contained 12 bases not matched to a gene. The length of the CDR3 is 15 residues. Germline assignment: CDR1 MNHGY and CDR2 SAAAGT. The CDR3 bases are TGTGCCAGCAGCCCTCAGAGACAGGGCGGGCAGCCCCAGCATTTT. It codes for CASSPQRQGGQPQHF.

The gene calls are TRBV4-1 and TRBJ2-1; possible D gene TRBD2, 5 bases. The CDR3 runs to 15 residues. The V end was cut by 0 bases, the J end by 9 bases, with 15 bases between. Germline lookup yields CDR1 MGHRA and CDR2 YSYEKL. CDR3 protein: CASSQDPSLVGEQFF. CDR3 sequence (DNA): TGCGCCAGCAGCCAAGATCCTAGCCTAGTGGGTGAGCAGTTCTTC.

The chain couples TRBV3-1 to TRBJ2-2, with 8 bases that match TRBD1. The CDR3 is 13 residues long. With 4 bases clipped from V and 11 bases from J, the junction kept 6 bases outside the gene matches. In germline, CDR1 is LGHDT, CDR2 YNNKEL (reference sequence). CDR3 amino acids: CASSRTGGSELFF. In nucleotides, the CDR3 is TGTGCCAGCAGCCGAACAGGGGGAAGTGAGCTGTTTTTT. The complete variable domain, with remaining parts taken from reference TRBV3-1 and TRBJ2-2, reads DTAVSQTPKYLVTQMGNDKSIKCEQNLGHDTMYWYKQDSKKFLKIMFSYNNKELIINETVPNRFSPKSPDKAHLNLHINSLELGDSAVYFCASSRTGGSELFFGEGSRLTVL.

This clonotype turned up a few times. The gene calls are TRBV12-3 or TRBV12-4 and TRBJ1-6, with 8 bases matching TRBD1. This CDR3 contains 18 residues. V shed 6 bases and J 1 base; nucleotides not matched to a gene: 11. This chain's CDR3 is CASSQFGQGASYNSPLHF. As DNA, the CDR3 is TGTGCCAGCAGCCAATTCGGGCAGGGGGCTTCCTATAATTCACCCCTCCACTTT.